This T cell receptor (beta chain) was captured in a study of PD-L1 blockade in urothelial cancer. Study-wide findings and caveats: Improved survival was predicted by pretreatment blood TCR clonality below the median.

TCRdb keeps only in-frame clones here, not all; method: immunoSEQ multiplex PCR. This table holds tens of thousands of clones, about 81% found once. As to this clone: Its target is not known.

Time point meaning: pretreatment peripheral blood. Trimming removed 5 bases from V and 2 bases from J; junction bases left unmatched: 7. Germline V gives CDR1 MNHNY, CDR2 SVGAGI (reference sequence). The CDR3 totals 16 residues. Here the sequenced sample was PBMCs, taken around atezolizumab (anti-PD-L1) treatment. The chain has TRBV6-6 and TRBJ2-3, with 10 bases fitting TRBD1. The source is a man in his 70s with urothelial cancer. The CDR3 DNA is TGTGCCAGCAGTACTCCGGGACAGGGGAACACAGATACGCAGTATTTT. The encoded protein is CASSTPGQGNTDTQYF.